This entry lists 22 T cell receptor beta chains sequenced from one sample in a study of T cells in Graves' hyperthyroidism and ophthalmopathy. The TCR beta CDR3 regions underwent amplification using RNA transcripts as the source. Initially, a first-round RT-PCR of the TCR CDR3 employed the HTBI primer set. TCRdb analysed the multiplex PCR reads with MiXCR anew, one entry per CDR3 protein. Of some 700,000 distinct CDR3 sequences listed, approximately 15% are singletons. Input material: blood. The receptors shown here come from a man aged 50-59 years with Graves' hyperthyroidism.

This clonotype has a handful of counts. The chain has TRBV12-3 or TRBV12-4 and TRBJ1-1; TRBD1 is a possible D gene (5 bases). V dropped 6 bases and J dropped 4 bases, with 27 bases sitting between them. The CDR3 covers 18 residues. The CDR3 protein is CASRRTAETDIWFTEAFF. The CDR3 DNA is TGTGCCAGCAGACGTACAGCCGAGACAGACATTTGGTTCACTGAAGCTTTCTTT.

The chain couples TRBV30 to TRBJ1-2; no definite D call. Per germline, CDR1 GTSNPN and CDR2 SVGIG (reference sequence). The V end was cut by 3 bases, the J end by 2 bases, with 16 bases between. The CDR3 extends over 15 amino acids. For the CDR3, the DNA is TGTGCCTGGAGCGTCGTTCCGAAGCAGAACTATGGCTACACCTTC. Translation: CAWSVVPKQNYGYTF.

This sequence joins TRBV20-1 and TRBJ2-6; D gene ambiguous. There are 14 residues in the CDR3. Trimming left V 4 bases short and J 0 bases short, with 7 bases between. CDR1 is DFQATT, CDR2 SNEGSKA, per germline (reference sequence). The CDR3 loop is CSATRNSGANVLTF. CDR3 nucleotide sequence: TGCAGTGCTACCCGAAACTCTGGGGCCAACGTCCTGACTTTC.

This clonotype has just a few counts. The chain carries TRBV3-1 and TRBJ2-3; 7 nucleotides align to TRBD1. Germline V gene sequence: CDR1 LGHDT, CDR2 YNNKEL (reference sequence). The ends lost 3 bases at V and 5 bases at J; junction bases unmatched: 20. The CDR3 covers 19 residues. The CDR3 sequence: CASSQGQQGPRVPRDTQYF. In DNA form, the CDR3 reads TGTGCCAGCAGCCAGGGACAGCAGGGCCCTCGGGTTCCTCGAGATACGCAGTATTTT.

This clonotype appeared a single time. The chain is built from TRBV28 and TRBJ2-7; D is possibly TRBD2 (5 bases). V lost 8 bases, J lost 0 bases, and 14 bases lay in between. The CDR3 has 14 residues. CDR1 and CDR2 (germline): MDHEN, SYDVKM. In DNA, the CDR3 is TGTGCCAGCCGTAACGGGGTTGTCTCCTACGAGCAGTACTTC. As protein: CASRNGVVSYEQYF.

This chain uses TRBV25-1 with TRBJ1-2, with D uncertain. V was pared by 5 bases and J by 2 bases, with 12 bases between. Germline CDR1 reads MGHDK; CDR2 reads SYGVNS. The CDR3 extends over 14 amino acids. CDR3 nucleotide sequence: TGTGCCAGCAGTTTTATTTCAGCAAACTATGGCTACACCTTC. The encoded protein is CASSFISANYGYTF.

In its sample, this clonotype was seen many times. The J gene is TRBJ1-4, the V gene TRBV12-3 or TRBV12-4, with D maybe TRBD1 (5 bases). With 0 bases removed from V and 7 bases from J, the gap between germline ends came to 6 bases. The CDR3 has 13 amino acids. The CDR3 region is CASSLAGAEKLFF. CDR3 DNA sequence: TGTGCCAGCAGTTTAGCAGGGGCTGAAAAACTGTTTTTT.

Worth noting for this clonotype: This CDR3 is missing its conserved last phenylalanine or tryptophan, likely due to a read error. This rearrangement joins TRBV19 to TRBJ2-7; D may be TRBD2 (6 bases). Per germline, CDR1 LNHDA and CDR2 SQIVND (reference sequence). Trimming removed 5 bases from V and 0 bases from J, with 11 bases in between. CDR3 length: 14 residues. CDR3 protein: CASSPSASSYEQYL. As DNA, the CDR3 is TGTGCCAGTAGTCCTAGCGCTAGCTCCTACGAGCAGTACCTC.

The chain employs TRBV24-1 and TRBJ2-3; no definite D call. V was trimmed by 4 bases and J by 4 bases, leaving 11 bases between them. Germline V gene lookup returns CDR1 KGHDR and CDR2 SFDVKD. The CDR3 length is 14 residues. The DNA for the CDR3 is TGTGCCACCAGTGACCCCCGTCAGCCAGATACGCAGTATTTT. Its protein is CATSDPRQPDTQYF.

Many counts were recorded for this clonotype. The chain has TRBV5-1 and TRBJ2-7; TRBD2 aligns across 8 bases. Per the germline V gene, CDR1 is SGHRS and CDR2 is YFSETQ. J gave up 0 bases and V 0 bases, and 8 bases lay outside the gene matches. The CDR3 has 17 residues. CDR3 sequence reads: CASSLGPSGLASYEQYF. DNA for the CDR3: TGCGCCAGCAGCTTGGGTCCTAGCGGGCTTGCCTCCTACGAGCAGTACTTC.

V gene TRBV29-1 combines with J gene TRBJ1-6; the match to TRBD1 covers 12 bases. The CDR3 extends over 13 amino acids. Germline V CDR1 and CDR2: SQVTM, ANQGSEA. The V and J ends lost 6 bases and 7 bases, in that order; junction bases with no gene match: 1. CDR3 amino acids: CSVGTGGNSPLHF. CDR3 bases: TGCAGCGTCGGGACAGGGGGCAATTCACCCCTCCACTTT.

For the CDR3, the DNA is TGTGCCAGCAGTCTACAGGGGGTGCCCTACAATGAGCAGTTCTTC. Its translation is CASSLQGVPYNEQFF. The gene calls are TRBV2 and TRBJ2-1, with TRBD1 matching over 8 bases. This CDR3 region has 15 residues. Germline CDR1 SNHLY, CDR2 FYNNEI. V dropped 5 bases and J dropped 2; count of bases not matched to a gene: 5.

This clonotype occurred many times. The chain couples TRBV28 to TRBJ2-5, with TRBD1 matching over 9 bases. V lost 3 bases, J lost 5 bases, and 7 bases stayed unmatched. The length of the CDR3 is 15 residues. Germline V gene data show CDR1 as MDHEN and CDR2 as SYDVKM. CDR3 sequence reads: CASSFRDRDSETQYF. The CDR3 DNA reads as TGTGCCAGCAGTTTTAGGGACAGGGATTCGGAGACCCAGTACTTC.

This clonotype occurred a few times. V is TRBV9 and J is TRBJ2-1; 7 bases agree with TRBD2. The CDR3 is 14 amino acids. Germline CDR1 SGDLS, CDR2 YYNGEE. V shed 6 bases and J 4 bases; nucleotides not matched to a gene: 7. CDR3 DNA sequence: TGTGCCAGCAATCCGGGAGGTATTTACAATGAGCAGTTCTTC. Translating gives CASNPGGIYNEQFF.

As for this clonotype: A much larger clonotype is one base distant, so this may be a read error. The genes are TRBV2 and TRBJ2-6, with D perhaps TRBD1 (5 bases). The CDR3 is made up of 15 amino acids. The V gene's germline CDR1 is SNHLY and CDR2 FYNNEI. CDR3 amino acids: CASSQYRPGANVMTF. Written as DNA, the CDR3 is TGTGCCAGCAGTCAGTACCGGCCTGGGGCCAACGTCATGACTTTC. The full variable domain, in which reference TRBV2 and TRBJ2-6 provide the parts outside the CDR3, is EPEVTQTPSHQVTQMGQEVILRCVPISNHLYFYWYRQILGQKVEFLVSFYNNEISEKSEIFDDQFSVERPDGSNFTLKIRSTKLEDSAMYFCASSQYRPGANVMTFGAGSRLTVL.

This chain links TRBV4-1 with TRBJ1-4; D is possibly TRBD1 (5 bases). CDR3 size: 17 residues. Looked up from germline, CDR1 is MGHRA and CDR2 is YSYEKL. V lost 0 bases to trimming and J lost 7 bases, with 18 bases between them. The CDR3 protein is CASSQEGPSQSSEKLFF. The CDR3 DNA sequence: TGCGCCAGCAGCCAAGAGGGACCAAGTCAATCTAGTGAAAAACTGTTTTTT.

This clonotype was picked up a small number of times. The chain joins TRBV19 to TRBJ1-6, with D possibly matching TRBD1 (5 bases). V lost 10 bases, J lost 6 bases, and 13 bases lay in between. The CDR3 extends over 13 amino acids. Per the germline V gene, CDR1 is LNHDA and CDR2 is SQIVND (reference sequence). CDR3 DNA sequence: TGTGCCACCTCGGGACTGCTTAATTCACCCCTCCACTTT. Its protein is CATSGLLNSPLHF.

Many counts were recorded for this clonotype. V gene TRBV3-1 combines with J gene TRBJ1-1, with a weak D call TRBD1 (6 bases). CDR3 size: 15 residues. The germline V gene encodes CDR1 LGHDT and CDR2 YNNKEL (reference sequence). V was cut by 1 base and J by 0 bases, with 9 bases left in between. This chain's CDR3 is CASSQAGQLNTEAFF. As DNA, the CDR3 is TGTGCCAGCAGCCAAGCGGGACAACTGAACACTGAAGCTTTCTTT.

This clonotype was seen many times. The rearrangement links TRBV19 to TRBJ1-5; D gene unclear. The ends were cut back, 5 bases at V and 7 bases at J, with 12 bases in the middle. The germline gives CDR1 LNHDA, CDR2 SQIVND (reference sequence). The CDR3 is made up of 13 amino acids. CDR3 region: CASSDQNKQPQHF. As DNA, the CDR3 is TGTGCCAGTAGTGACCAAAATAAACAGCCCCAGCATTTT.

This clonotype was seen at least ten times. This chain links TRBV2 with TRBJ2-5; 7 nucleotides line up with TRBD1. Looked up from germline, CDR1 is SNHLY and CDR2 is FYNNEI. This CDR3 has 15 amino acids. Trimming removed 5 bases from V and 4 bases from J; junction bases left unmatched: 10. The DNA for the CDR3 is TGTGCCAGCAGTCCAATGACAGGGTATTCAGAGACCCAGTACTTC. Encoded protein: CASSPMTGYSETQYF. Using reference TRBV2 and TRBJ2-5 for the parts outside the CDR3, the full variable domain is EPEVTQTPSHQVTQMGQEVILRCVPISNHLYFYWYRQILGQKVEFLVSFYNNEISEKSEIFDDQFSVERPDGSNFTLKIRSTKLEDSAMYFCASSPMTGYSETQYFGPGTRLLVL.

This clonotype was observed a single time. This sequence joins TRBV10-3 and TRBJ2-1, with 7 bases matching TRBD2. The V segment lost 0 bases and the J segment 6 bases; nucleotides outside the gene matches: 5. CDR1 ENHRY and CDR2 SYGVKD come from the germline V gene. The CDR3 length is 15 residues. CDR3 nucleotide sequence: TGTGCCATCAGTGAGTCTGGCGGGAGTGGCAATGAGCAGTTCTTC. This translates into CAISESGGSGNEQFF.

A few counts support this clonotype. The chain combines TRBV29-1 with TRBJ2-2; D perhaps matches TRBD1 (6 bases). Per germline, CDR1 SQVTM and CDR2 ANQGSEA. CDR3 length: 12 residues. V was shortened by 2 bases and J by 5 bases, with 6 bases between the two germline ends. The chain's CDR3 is CSVERGTGELFF. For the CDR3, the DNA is TGCAGCGTTGAAAGGGGGACCGGGGAGCTGTTTTTT.